This passage covers 9 T cell receptor beta chains from one sample sequenced in a study of T cell changes during pregnancy in multiple sclerosis. Libraries were prepared by immunoSEQ multiplex PCR; TCRdb keeps only in-frame clonotypes and omits some of them. Among about 42,000 clones, about 90% were seen once, and the ten largest hold about 2%. Sequencing was performed on CD4+ T cells from peripheral blood mononuclear cells, taken after pregnancy. These receptors all come from a female donor in good health, enrolled as a control in a pregnancy study.

The chain is built from TRBV10-1 and TRBJ2-5, with 12 bases matching TRBD1. V trimming: 9 bases; J trimming: 6 bases; junction bases outside the gene matches: 8. The CDR3 is 14 residues long. Germline V lookup: CDR1 WNHNN, CDR2 SYGVQD (reference sequence). CDR3 residues: CARPPGQGAQTQYF. CDR3 coding DNA: TGCGCCAGACCGCCGGGACAGGGGGCGCAGACCCAGTACTTC.

The chain links TRBV28 to TRBJ1-5; D is perhaps TRBD1 (5 bases). CDR1 is MDHEN and CDR2 is SYDVKM in the germline V gene. V was trimmed by 7 bases and J by 5 bases, leaving 18 bases between them. The CDR3 is made up of 15 amino acids. The CDR3 DNA is TGTGCCAGCAAACCCGGGCGGACACGCTATCAGCCCCAGCATTTT. Translation gives CASKPGRTRYQPQHF.

The gene calls are TRBV2 and TRBJ2-1, with 11 bases identical to TRBD1. Germline CDR1 and CDR2: SNHLY and FYNNEI. This CDR3 region has 15 residues. V trimming: 4 bases; J trimming: 4 bases; junction bases outside the gene matches: 3. The CDR3 DNA follows: TGTGCCAGCAGTGCGGACAGGGGGCGATACAATGAGCAGTTCTTC. Translating gives CASSADRGRYNEQFF. Full variable domain (rest looked up from reference TRBV2 and TRBJ2-1): EPEVTQTPSHQVTQMGQEVILRCVPISNHLYFYWYRQILGQKVEFLVSFYNNEISEKSEIFDDQFSVERPDGSNFTLKIRSTKLEDSAMYFCASSADRGRYNEQFFGPGTRLTVL.

Details on this clone: At one end, the junction sequence differs from germline, possibly due to a read error. The V gene is TRBV7-7, the J gene TRBJ2-5, with 8 nucleotides matching TRBD2. Germline loops: CDR1 SSHAT, CDR2 FNYEAQ (reference sequence). This CDR3 contains 14 residues. The chain's CDR3 is CASSLGGGWETQYF. The CDR3 DNA follows: TGTGCTAGCAGCCTCGGGGGGGGATGGGAGACCCAGTACTTC.

The chain employs TRBV6-5 and TRBJ2-1; a weak D match, TRBD1 (6 bases). Trimming removed 6 bases at V and 2 bases at J, with 14 bases between. Germline V gene data show CDR1 as MNHEY and CDR2 as SVGAGI. This CDR3 comprises 15 residues. CDR3 protein: CASRPTGTTYNEQFF. CDR3 DNA sequence: TGTGCCAGCAGACCCACCGGGACAACCTACAATGAGCAGTTCTTC.

The chain couples TRBV7-5 to TRBJ2-7; the D call TRBD2 from the table was never checked on the DNA. TRBV7-5 is described as a pseudogene. This CDR3 region has 16 residues. The CDR3 is CVRSLNSGGQVYEQYF. The CDR3 DNA sequence: TGTGTCAGAAGCTTAAATTCGGGGGGGCAGGTCTACGAGCAGTACTTC.

The chain employs TRBV5-1 and TRBJ2-1; 8 bases map to TRBD1. The CDR3 runs 14 residues. The J segment lost 10 bases and the V segment lost 3 bases, leaving 9 bases of the junction unmatched. Germline V gives CDR1 SGHRS, CDR2 YFSETQ. Here the CDR3 reads CASSWGQGAGEQFF. The CDR3 DNA reads as TGCGCCAGCAGCTGGGGGCAGGGGGCAGGCGAGCAGTTCTTC.

The chain links TRBV7-9 to TRBJ1-5; weak D call: TRBD1 (5 bases). This CDR3 is built from 15 residues. CDR1 and CDR2 from the germline V gene are SEHNR and FQNEAQ (reference sequence). Between the trimmed V and J ends, which lost 1 base and 0 bases, there was a span of 7 bases. This chain's CDR3 is CASSLGQGSNQPQHF. CDR3 DNA: TGTGCCAGCAGCTTAGGGCAGGGTAGCAATCAGCCCCAGCATTTT.

The gene calls are TRBV7-2 and TRBJ1-6; 7 nucleotides agree with TRBD1. CDR1 and CDR2 from the germline V gene are SGHTA and FQGNSA. The V segment lost 1 base and the J segment 0 bases; nucleotides outside the gene matches: 3. This CDR3 region has 17 residues. The CDR3 sequence is CASSLGGQSSYNSPLHF. The CDR3 DNA follows: TGTGCCAGCAGCTTAGGGGGACAGAGCTCCTATAATTCACCCCTCCACTTT. The entire variable domain, with the rest obtained from reference TRBV7-2 and TRBJ1-6, is as follows: GAGVSQSPSNKVTEKGKDVELRCDPISGHTALYWYRQSLGQGLEFLIYFQGNSAPDKSGLPSDRFSAERTGGSVSTLTIQRTQQEDSAVYLCASSLGGQSSYNSPLHFGNGTRLTVT.